Shown below are 27 T cell receptor beta chains from a single sample sequenced in a study of blood T cells in healthy people across ages. PCR was performed a second time for roughly 7 to 12 cycles using a sample-barcoded 5' primer and a J-beta primer mix. TCRdb processed the 5' RACE reads anew with MiXCR; each CDR3 protein has one entry. The table includes nearly 800,000 distinct CDR3 sequences, 25% detected once. This sample also appeared in a second study, on T cells of mothers and their children.

Sequencing used blood. The receptors shown here come from a boy younger than 18 in good health.

This clonotype has just a few counts. V gene TRBV6-5 combines with J gene TRBJ2-3, with 8 bases lining up with TRBD1. The junction had 6 bases not matched to a gene; V was cut back by 6 bases and J by 4 bases. The CDR3 is 14 residues long. Germline CDR1 MNHEY, CDR2 SVGAGI. The CDR3 is CASSETGGPDTQYF. The DNA of the CDR3 is TGTGCCAGCAGCGAAACAGGGGGACCAGATACGCAGTATTTT.

Of note for this clonotype: Sequence at one end of the junction differs from germline and may be a read error. This chain uses TRBV4-3 with TRBJ1-4, with D possibly matching TRBD1 (6 bases). The germline V gene has CDR1 LGHNA and CDR2 YSLEER. The CDR3 totals 13 residues. CDR3 amino acids: CANSQDRGGQLFF. In nucleotides, the CDR3 is TGCGCCAACAGCCAAGATAGGGGGGGACAACTGTTTTTT.

This clonotype was observed a handful of times. The chain uses TRBV20-1 and TRBJ2-5, with TRBD2 matching over 7 bases. Germline trimming cut 4 bases from V and 2 bases from J; bases unmatched to any gene: 19. CDR1 and CDR2 from the germline V gene are DFQATT and SNEGSKA (reference sequence). CDR3 size: 18 residues. The CDR3, as DNA: TGCAGTGCTAAACGCCTCGGGGGGTTAGCGGACCTACAAGAGACCCAGTACTTC. It encodes CSAKRLGGLADLQETQYF.

The table lists this clonotype with many counts. The rearrangement uses TRBV4-2 and TRBJ2-7; TRBD2 agrees at 10 bases. The CDR3 has 16 residues. The germline V gene has CDR1 LGHNA and CDR2 YNFKEQ. Trimming cost V 3 bases and J 4 bases; bases outside gene matches: 9. CDR3 protein: CASSQEAGLARYEQYF. The CDR3 coding sequence is TGTGCCAGCAGCCAGGAGGCGGGACTAGCGAGGTACGAGCAGTACTTC.

The chain recombines TRBV29-1 with TRBJ2-4, with 7 bases lining up with TRBD1. V lost 3 bases to trimming and J lost 3 bases; unmatched junction nucleotides: 5. CDR3 length equals 14 residues. CDR1 and CDR2 (germline): SQVTM, ANQGSEA. The CDR3 loop is CSVEGDRVKNIQYF. The CDR3 bases are TGCAGCGTTGAGGGTGACAGGGTCAAAAACATTCAGTACTTC.

This clonotype was observed at least ten times. This rearrangement joins TRBV12-3 or TRBV12-4 to TRBJ2-5; 14 positions agree with TRBD2. V was pared by 2 bases and J by 5 bases, with 1 base of the junction left unmatched. The CDR3 is 15 residues long. CDR3 in amino acids: CASSLRLAGGETQYF. The CDR3 DNA sequence: TGTGCCAGCAGTTTACGACTAGCGGGAGGGGAGACCCAGTACTTC.

The table lists this clonotype with a few counts. V gene TRBV20-1 combines with J gene TRBJ2-1; the D is unclear. Germline CDR1 reads DFQATT; CDR2 reads SNEGSKA (reference sequence). The V end was cut by 6 bases, the J end by 3 bases, with 6 bases between. The CDR3 contains 11 residues. CDR3 amino acids: CSAASYNEQFF. The CDR3 DNA is TGCAGTGCCGCTAGCTACAATGAGCAGTTCTTC.

This clonotype was counted a few times. The rearrangement links TRBV18 to TRBJ2-7; maybe TRBD1 (6 bases). The CDR3 has 15 amino acids. The V gene lost 3 bases and the J gene lost 1 base, with 13 bases spanning the gap. Germline lookup yields CDR1 KGHSH and CDR2 LQKENI. The CDR3 region is CASSPYRDTSYEQYF. CDR3 nucleotides: TGTGCCAGCTCACCTTACCGGGACACATCCTACGAGCAGTACTTC.

This clonotype was observed a handful of times. The V and J genes are TRBV7-9 and TRBJ1-4; D may be TRBD1 (5 bases). Deletions cut 6 bases from V and 3 bases from J, with 11 bases between. Germline CDR1 reads SEHNR; CDR2 reads FQNEAQ (reference sequence). The length of the CDR3 is 14 residues. The CDR3, as DNA: TGTGCCAGCAGACTACCGGGACCTAATGAAAAACTGTTTTTT. This gives the protein CASRLPGPNEKLFF. Based on the CDR3 plus reference TRBV7-9 and TRBJ1-4, the full variable domain is DTGVSQNPRHKITKRGQNVTFRCDPISEHNRLYWYRQTLGQGPEFLTYFQNEAQLEKSRLLSDRFSAERPKGSFSTLEIQRTEQGDSAMYLCASRLPGPNEKLFFGSGTQLSVL.

The chain recombines TRBV4-1 with TRBJ1-3; D ambiguous. CDR3 length: 15 amino acids. Trimming cost V 5 bases and J 0 bases, with 11 bases left between them. The V gene's germline CDR1 is MGHRA and CDR2 YSYEKL. The CDR3 nucleotides are TGCGCCAGCAGCTTTTGGACCGTCTCTGGAAACACCATATATTTT. As protein: CASSFWTVSGNTIYF.

V and J are TRBV11-1 and TRBJ2-1; a possible D gene is TRBD2 (6 bases). V lost 5 bases and J lost 8, with 22 bases in between. The CDR3 loop spans 16 amino acids. Germline V gives CDR1 SGHAT, CDR2 FQDESV (reference sequence). The CDR3 DNA is TGTGCCAGCAGCGTTGGGTTCGGGGGAGTAGGCGATGAGCAGTTCTTC. Protein product: CASSVGFGGVGDEQFF.

This clonotype showed up just a few times. The rearrangement links TRBV28 to TRBJ1-4; D may be TRBD1 (6 bases). V lost 10 bases to trimming and J lost 0 bases, with 15 bases between them. The germline V gene encodes CDR1 MDHEN and CDR2 SYDVKM. This CDR3 is 15 amino acids long. CDR3 nucleotides: TGTGCCACCGGCCGGGGGGCTGCAACTAATGAAAAACTGTTTTTT. Protein: CATGRGAATNEKLFF.

This chain links TRBV27 with TRBJ2-1; 8 bases match TRBD2. This CDR3 spans 16 amino acids. Unmatched junction bases numbered 6, after V lost 5 bases and J lost 0 bases. Germline CDR1 and CDR2: MNHEY and SMNVEV (reference sequence). CDR3 nucleotides: TGTGCCAGCAGTCTGAAAGCGGGAGACTCCTACAATGAGCAGTTCTTC. This encodes CASSLKAGDSYNEQFF.

The chain is built from TRBV28 and TRBJ2-1, with 8 nucleotides matching TRBD2. The V segment lost 5 bases and the J segment 2 bases; nucleotides outside the gene matches: 5. The germline V gene has CDR1 MDHEN and CDR2 SYDVKM. This CDR3 is 15 amino acids long. In nucleotides, the CDR3 is TGTGCCAGCAGTAGCGGGAGTCTTACCTACAATGAGCAGTTCTTC. Translated: CASSSGSLTYNEQFF.

This sequence joins TRBV7-9 and TRBJ2-1; TRBD2 matches 9 bases. Trimming cost V 0 bases and J 3 bases; bases outside gene matches: 9. The CDR3 runs to 18 residues. Germline-derived CDR1 and CDR2 are SEHNR and FQNEAQ (reference sequence). The CDR3 DNA reads TGTGCCAGCAGCTTAGCCTTCGTAATAGCGGGGGACTACAATGAGCAGTTCTTC. Translated, it gives CASSLAFVIAGDYNEQFF.

The chain recombines TRBV14 with TRBJ2-1; tentatively, D is TRBD1 (6 bases). Trimming cost V 1 base and J 9 bases, with 19 bases left between them. The CDR3 has 16 residues. Germline V gene sequence: CDR1 SGHDN, CDR2 FVKESK. The CDR3 is CASSQARTDYRGEQFF. DNA of the CDR3: TGTGCCAGCAGCCAAGCGAGGACAGACTATCGTGGTGAGCAGTTCTTC.

This clonotype is a singleton in its sample. The chain has TRBV15 and TRBJ1-1; perhaps TRBD1 as D (6 bases). This CDR3 comprises 15 residues. CDR1 is LNHNV and CDR2 is YYDKDF in the germline V gene (reference sequence). Between the trimmed V and J ends, which lost 1 base and 4 bases, there was a span of 13 bases. The DNA for the CDR3 is TGTGCCACCAGCAGAGCGTGGGGGCAGCGCACTGAAGCTTTCTTT. Protein: CATSRAWGQRTEAFF.

The V and J genes are TRBV20-1 and TRBJ2-1, with D perhaps TRBD2 (10 bases). V lost 6 bases and J 6 bases, leaving 39 bases between the germline ends. This CDR3 region has 21 residues. The V gene's germline CDR1 is DFQATT and CDR2 SNEGSKA (reference sequence). CDR3 sequence (DNA): TGCAGTGCACTAGCGGGACAGGGCTCGAATGGAGCGGGGGGCCAGGTCAATGAGCAGTTCTTC. Protein sequence: CSALAGQGSNGAGGQVNEQFF.

The chain is built from TRBV20-1 and TRBJ2-5; tentatively, D is TRBD2 (6 bases). The J call may be wrong; the DNA end is better matched by TRBJ2-1. Germline assignment: CDR1 DFQATT and CDR2 SNEGSKA (reference sequence). The CDR3 contains 16 residues. The CDR3 DNA sequence: TGCAGTGCTAGAGATTACATGGCGGGAAATCCAGATGAGCAGTTCTTC. Its translation: CSARDYMAGNPDEQFF.

This clonotype has just a few counts. V usage is TRBV20-1 and J usage is TRBJ1-2, with D possibly matching TRBD1 (6 bases). The CDR3 contains 15 residues. V dropped 5 bases and J dropped 0 bases, with 16 bases sitting between them. Germline V gene sequence: CDR1 DFQATT, CDR2 SNEGSKA (reference sequence). The CDR3 nucleotides are TGCAGTGCTCCGTTGAGACAGGATTCTAACTATGGCTACACCTTC. It specifies CSAPLRQDSNYGYTF.

V gene TRBV7-2 combines with J gene TRBJ1-1; 9 bases are shared with TRBD1. The length of the CDR3 is 15 residues. Germline V gene lookup returns CDR1 SGHTA and CDR2 FQGNSA. The V gene end was trimmed by 3 bases and the J gene end by 8 bases; junction bases not matched to a gene: 10. As DNA, the CDR3 is TGTGCCAGCAGCTTTAGCTCCGGGACAGGGAACGAAGCTTTCTTT. Its translation is CASSFSSGTGNEAFF.

This clonotype showed up just a few times. DNA for the CDR3: TGTGCCAGTAGTACGCTCTGGGGAGGCAATCAGCCCCAGCATTTT. Its protein product is CASSTLWGGNQPQHF. This chain connects TRBV19 to TRBJ1-5; no clear D gene. Germline loops: CDR1 LNHDA, CDR2 SQIVND (reference sequence). Trimming shortened V by 4 bases and J by 2 bases, and 12 bases separated the two germline ends. This CDR3 spans 15 amino acids.

The chain employs TRBV28 and TRBJ2-5, with 9 bases lining up with TRBD1. Losses at the gene ends were 2 bases for V and 3 bases for J; bases not matched to a gene: 4. Germline CDR1 reads MDHEN; CDR2 reads SYDVKM. The CDR3 sequence is 15 residues long. The CDR3 DNA reads as TGTGCCAGCAGTTTAAACACAGGGGGCAAAGAGACCCAGTACTTC. This translates into CASSLNTGGKETQYF.

The chain has TRBV4-2 and TRBJ2-2; weak D call: TRBD1 (6 bases). Trimming pared 4 bases from V and 0 bases from J, leaving 12 bases between. The CDR3 extends over 16 amino acids. From germline, CDR1 is LGHNA and CDR2 YNFKEQ. CDR3 in amino acids: CASSRAAGANTGELFF. CDR3 coding DNA: TGTGCCAGCAGCCGAGCAGCAGGGGCGAACACCGGGGAGCTGTTTTTT.

This clonotype has a handful of counts. The rearrangement uses TRBV27 and TRBJ2-5, with a weak D call TRBD1 (7 bases). Gene TRBJ2-1 matches the end of the DNA better, so the J call may be wrong. CDR1 and CDR2 from the germline V gene are MNHEY and SMNVEV (reference sequence). CDR3 size: 16 residues. For the CDR3, the DNA is TGTGCCAGCAGTTTTCCGACTAGTAGGGGGCCCCATGAGCAGTTCTTC. It is translated as CASSFPTSRGPHEQFF.

The chain carries TRBV7-8 and TRBJ1-4; D gene unclear. There are 15 residues in the CDR3. Germline V gives CDR1 SGHVS, CDR2 FQNEAQ. Trimming removed 1 base from V and 8 bases from J, with 14 bases in between. The CDR3 sequence: CASSLVNGVGEKLFF. CDR3 bases: TGTGCCAGCAGCTTAGTCAATGGGGTGGGAGAAAAACTGTTTTTT.

This chain links TRBV7-9 with TRBJ2-1, with 8 bases lining up with TRBD1. This CDR3 contains 17 residues. Germline CDR1 and CDR2: SEHNR and FQNEAQ (reference sequence). V lost 4 bases and J lost 2; bases outside the gene matches: 10. Written as DNA, the CDR3 is TGTGCCAGCAGCTCCAACTACGGACAGGGCACCTACAATGAGCAGTTCTTC. It yields the protein CASSSNYGQGTYNEQFF.